The 2 T cell receptor beta chains below come from one sample, sequenced in a study of CXCR3-negative and CXCR3-positive naive CD8 T cells. The libraries of TRB cDNA were constructed through 5' RACE using UMI labels. TCRdb reprocessed the 5' RACE reads, keeping one entry per CDR3 protein, no DNA. The sample includes some 41,000 distinct CDR3 sequences. Sequenced sample: memory CD8+ T cells from blood. Receptors were obtained from a human donor in good health. Some clones in this sample may be carry-over from other donors' samples.

The CDR3 region is CASRDGTGGAFF. This chain links TRBV12-3 or TRBV12-4 with TRBJ1-1; TCRdb indicates TRBD1, and absent DNA this call remains unverified. The CDR3 length is 12 residues.

The V gene is TRBV20-1, the J gene TRBJ2-2; TCRdb's D call of TRBD1 is untestable without DNA. Germline V gene lookup returns CDR1 DFQATT and CDR2 SNEGSKA (reference sequence). This CDR3 region has 14 residues. The CDR3 sequence: CSAKGTGETGELFF.